Described below is a single T cell receptor beta chain sequence and its context. The specificity of this receptor is unknown. The record has no base qualities; no much larger clone is one base away. The data belong to a study of CD8 T cells in ankylosing spondylitis (dated by TCRdb to the late 2010s). Regarding the complete study: The study profiled T cell receptor beta repertoires in healthy donors and ankylosing spondylitis patients to find disease-linked TCR variants. The whole study cohort included about a hundred healthy donors and roughly 24 ankylosing spondylitis patients. Peripheral blood was sampled, and synovial fluid was additionally collected from ankylosing spondylitis patients.

Instrument on record: Illumina HiSeq 2500. Quantitative 5'-RACE with molecular barcodes was used to prepare TCR beta libraries. In the source study's methods: A new computational method, built on a probabilistic model of VDJ rearrangement, was used to identify disease-linked TCR variants. The public reads were run again by TCRdb, first through fastp at Q25 and then through MiXCR, and only productive beta chains were kept. Identical CDR3 proteins give one entry, which carries the most common genes and DNA. The V and J calls shown here were made by TCRdb, not taken from the authors' results. This sample is represented by about 35,000 distinct CDR3 sequences; around 10% of them were singletons. The ten largest clones represent roughly a sixth of the sample. Here is what the overall study found, with its caveats: In peripheral blood, the disease-linked clones were found at relatively low frequencies and had a CD8+ phenotype. The disease-linked clones were reported as significantly enriched in matched synovial fluid samples from ankylosing spondylitis patients. A TCR beta motif of several highly homologous amino acid variants appeared characteristic of blood from ankylosing spondylitis patients. Some TCR beta motif variants had previously been reported in synovial fluid and blood of reactive arthritis patients, which suggested common disease-initiation mechanisms.

Sequenced: blood, either unsorted or a sorted T cell fraction (not recorded which). The TCR sequence derives from a male donor with ankylosing spondylitis or in good health (not recorded which).

The nucleotides are TGTGCCAGCAGCCCGGGGGGGTCCTCTCAAGGTGAGCAGTTCTTC. Its amino acids are CASSPGGSSQGEQFF. The V and J genes are TRBV11-3 and TRBJ2-1; 8 central bases correspond to TRBD2. Inclusive of the bounding cysteine and phenylalanine, the CDR3 is 15 residues long. This entry keeps only the CDR3 DNA: 45 bases, framed from base 1. Taken from the germline V gene, the CDR1 and CDR2 loops are SGHNT and YENEEA. V trim: 5 bases; J trim: 9 bases; unmatched bases: 12.